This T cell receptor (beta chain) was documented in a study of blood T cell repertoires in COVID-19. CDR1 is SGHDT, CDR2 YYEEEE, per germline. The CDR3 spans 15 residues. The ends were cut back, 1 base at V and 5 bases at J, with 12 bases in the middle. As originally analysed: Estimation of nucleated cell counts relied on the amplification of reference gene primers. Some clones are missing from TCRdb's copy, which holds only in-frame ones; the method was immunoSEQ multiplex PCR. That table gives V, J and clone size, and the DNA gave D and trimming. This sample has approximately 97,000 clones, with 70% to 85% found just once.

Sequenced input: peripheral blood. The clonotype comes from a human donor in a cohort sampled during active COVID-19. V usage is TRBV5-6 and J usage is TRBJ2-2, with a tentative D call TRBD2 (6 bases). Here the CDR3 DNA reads TGTGCCAGCAGCTTGCGGGGGATTAGGACCGGGGAGCTGTTTTTT. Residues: CASSLRGIRTGELFF. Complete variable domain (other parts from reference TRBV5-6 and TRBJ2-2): DAGVTQSPTHLIKTRGQQVTLRCSPKSGHDTVSWYQQALGQGPQFIFQYYEEEERQRGNFPDRFSGHQFPNYSSELNVNALLLGDSALYLCASSLRGIRTGELFFGEGSRLTVL.